A single sample gave rise to the 12 T cell receptor beta chains below, sequenced in a study of blood T cell repertoires in COVID-19. Repertoires were generated with immunoSEQ multiplex PCR, while TCRdb's copy carries only in-frame clones and drops some. The profile shows 150,000 or so clones, roughly 88% of them singletons. Sequences were obtained from PBMCs or T cells enriched from blood (not recorded which). The receptors here all came from a woman aged 30 to 39 with acute COVID-19.

The rearrangement joins TRBV7-3 to TRBJ2-1; weak D call: TRBD1 (5 bases). The CDR3 consists of 15 residues. In germline, CDR1 is SGHTA, CDR2 FQGTGA. V was clipped by 0 bases and J by 4 bases, with 10 bases between them. The DNA of the CDR3 is TGTGCCAGCAGCTTAACGTTGGCAGGGTACAATGAGCAGTTCTTC. Protein sequence: CASSLTLAGYNEQFF.

This clone was seen a handful of times. The V and J genes are TRBV11-2 and TRBJ1-1; possibly TRBD1 for D (6 bases). The germline V gene encodes CDR1 SGHAT and CDR2 FQNNGV. The ends were cut back, 7 bases at V and 4 bases at J, with 10 bases in the middle. The CDR3 sequence is 12 residues long. The CDR3 region has the DNA TGTGCCAGCACAGGGGAGGGCACTGAAGCTTTCTTT. Its protein is CASTGEGTEAFF.

The V gene is TRBV2, the J gene TRBJ1-4, with TRBD1 matching over 7 bases. The V gene end was trimmed by 4 bases and the J gene end by 4 bases; junction bases not matched to a gene: 6. From germline, CDR1 is SNHLY and CDR2 FYNNEI. The CDR3 totals 15 residues. CDR3 nucleotides: TGTGCCAGCAGTGTTGCGGGACAGCTTAATGAAAAACTGTTTTTT. This sequence encodes CASSVAGQLNEKLFF. The complete variable domain, with remaining parts taken from reference TRBV2 and TRBJ1-4, reads EPEVTQTPSHQVTQMGQEVILRCVPISNHLYFYWYRQILGQKVEFLVSFYNNEISEKSEIFDDQFSVERPDGSNFTLKIRSTKLEDSAMYFCASSVAGQLNEKLFFGSGTQLSVL.

The chain links TRBV25-1 to TRBJ2-4; TRBD2 matches at 7 bases. Trimming took 7 bases from V and 9 from J; bases not matched to a gene: 9. In germline, CDR1 is MGHDK, CDR2 SYGVNS. The CDR3 runs 13 residues. The CDR3 is CASTGMGGSIQYF. The CDR3 region has the DNA TGTGCCAGCACCGGGATGGGGGGGAGCATTCAGTACTTC.

J is TRBJ1-4 and V is TRBV28; D perhaps matches TRBD1 (5 bases). The CDR3 sequence is 13 residues long. CDR1 is MDHEN, CDR2 SYDVKM, per germline. Trimming pared 5 bases from V and 8 bases from J, leaving 12 bases between. The DNA for the CDR3 is TGTGCCAGCAGTGCCGGGGGTCGAGAAAAACTGTTTTTT. Its translation: CASSAGGREKLFF.

The chain uses TRBV28 and TRBJ1-2, with TRBD1 matching 7 bases. With 5 bases clipped from V and 3 bases from J, the junction kept 12 bases outside the gene matches. CDR3 size: 16 residues. The germline V gene has CDR1 MDHEN and CDR2 SYDVKM. The CDR3 region is CASSSKMGRGYYGYTF. In nucleotides, the CDR3 is TGTGCCAGCAGTAGCAAAATGGGCAGGGGGTACTATGGCTACACCTTC.

This clone was observed a handful of times. This chain links TRBV19 with TRBJ1-5; D uncertain. V shed 3 bases and J shed 7 bases, with 13 bases lying between them. The CDR3 is 14 residues long. The germline CDR1 and CDR2 sequences are LNHDA and SQIVND (reference sequence). The CDR3 protein is CASSMQGGYQPQHF. The CDR3 coding sequence is TGTGCCAGTAGTATGCAAGGAGGCTACCAGCCCCAGCATTTT.

This chain joins TRBV24-1 and TRBJ2-2; D might be TRBD1 (6 bases). Trimming removed 9 bases at V and 5 bases at J, with 15 bases between. The CDR3 consists of 14 residues. In germline, CDR1 is KGHDR, CDR2 SFDVKD. The CDR3 region is CATALGAGTGELFF. The CDR3 nucleotides are TGTGCCACCGCTCTGGGGGCCGGAACCGGGGAGCTGTTTTTT.

The V call is TRBV11-3, the J call TRBJ2-7; 9 positions agree with TRBD2. V was clipped by 5 bases and J by 4 bases; unmatched bases: 6. CDR1 is SGHNT and CDR2 is YENEEA in the germline V gene. The CDR3 is made up of 14 amino acids. The CDR3 coding sequence is TGTGCCAGCAGCCCATTAGCGGGAGTGTACGAGCAGTACTTC. Translation: CASSPLAGVYEQYF.

This rearrangement joins TRBV5-8 to TRBJ1-2; D is perhaps TRBD1 (6 bases). The germline V gene encodes CDR1 SGHTS and CDR2 YDEGEE. The CDR3 is 15 residues long. Trimming pared 4 bases from V and 1 base from J, leaving 14 bases between. CDR3 nucleotide sequence: TGTGCCAGCAGCAGGCGACAGGTTGATAACTATGGCTACACCTTC. Amino acids: CASSRRQVDNYGYTF.

This chain uses TRBV4-2 with TRBJ1-5, with D possibly being TRBD1 (5 bases). Germline values: CDR1 LGHNA, CDR2 YNFKEQ. The CDR3 is 17 amino acids. V shed 5 bases and J shed 3 bases, with 20 bases lying between them. CDR3 residues: CASSTARGKGHNQPQHF. CDR3 DNA sequence: TGTGCCAGCAGCACGGCCCGGGGGAAAGGGCACAATCAGCCCCAGCATTTT.

The gene calls are TRBV7-2 and TRBJ2-1, with TRBD2 matching over 8 bases. This CDR3 is 16 amino acids long. Germline V gives CDR1 SGHTA, CDR2 FQGNSA. Trimming removed 1 base from V and 4 bases from J; junction bases left unmatched: 6. Here the CDR3 reads CASSLVAGGYYNEQFF. In DNA form, the CDR3 reads TGTGCCAGCAGCTTAGTCGCGGGGGGATATTACAATGAGCAGTTCTTC.